This TCR beta chain was sequenced for a study of blood T cell repertoires in COVID-19. Study summary: The samples span acute and convalescent COVID-19 from the United States, Italy and Spain. PBMCs, B-cell-depleted T cells, or T cells provided the cDNA or gDNA that made up the material.

Germline CDR1 is MNHEY and CDR2 is SVGAGI. The CDR3 has 15 residues. V trimming: 6 bases; J trimming: 6 bases; junction bases outside the gene matches: 10. Per the authors' pipeline: Reference gene primer amplification gave nucleated cell count estimates. TCRdb's copy holds only in-frame clones and misses some; the assay was immunoSEQ multiplex PCR. V and J calls and clone size come straight from that table; D and trimming were deduced from the DNA. The table includes a few hundred thousand clones, approximately 90% detected once. This chain connects TRBV6-5 to TRBJ1-1; 10 positions match TRBD1. This receptor was identified in a man aged 50 to 60 with acute or convalescent COVID-19. The material sequenced was peripheral blood. The DNA for the CDR3 is TGTGCCAGCAGAACTTCGGGACAGGGGCTATCTGAAGCTTTCTTT. Protein product: CASRTSGQGLSEAFF.